These 29 T cell receptor beta chains were sequenced from one sample in a study of T cell responses to AZD1222 COVID-19 vaccine (dated by TCRdb to about 2021). Library preparation used the immunoSEQ multiplex PCR assay. In TCRdb, the immuneACCESS table is reduced to in-frame sequences with V and J assigned. These tables do not hold every clone; where another copy was compared, an unresolved V gene accounts for under half, and the others remain unexplained. This sample has 100,000 to 150,000 clones in its table, and around 84% of those were observed once. Approximately 20% of the sample goes to the ten largest clones. The time point label corresponds to: baseline before first vaccination. Specimen: peripheral blood, collected on day 0 of AZD1222 vaccination. The source is an adult in good health.

The V call is TRBV2, the J call TRBJ2-7, with TRBD2 matching over 8 bases. The length of the CDR3 is 13 residues. Germline-derived CDR1 and CDR2 are SNHLY and FYNNEI. The trim removed 6 bases at V and 1 base at J, leaving 2 bases unmatched. CDR3 nucleotide sequence: TGTGCCAGCAGCGTAGCGGGGTCCTACGAGCAGTACTTC. It is translated as CASSVAGSYEQYF.

This chain joins TRBV2 and TRBJ2-2; 12 nucleotides line up with TRBD2. Trimming took 11 bases from V and 4 from J; bases not matched to a gene: 8. CDR3 length equals 15 residues. CDR1 and CDR2 from the germline V gene are SNHLY and FYNNEI. The CDR3 region is CAGTSGGMGTGELFF. CDR3 nucleotides: TGTGCCGGAACTAGCGGGGGGATGGGCACCGGGGAGCTGTTTTTT.

The rearrangement links TRBV7-2 to TRBJ1-2, with 9 bases fitting TRBD1. The CDR3 sequence is 15 residues long. Trimming at V came to 1 base and at J to 2 bases, leaving 2 bases not matched to a gene. The germline gives CDR1 SGHTA, CDR2 FQGNSA. The CDR3 protein is CASSLVDRGNYGYTF. CDR3 nucleotides: TGTGCCAGCAGCTTAGTAGACAGGGGGAACTATGGCTACACCTTC.

The genes are TRBV3-1 (or the pseudogene TRBV3-2) and TRBJ2-7; perhaps TRBD1 as D (5 bases). The CDR3 is 19 amino acids. V shed 0 bases and J shed 3 bases, with 24 bases lying between them. Germline CDR1 is LGHDT and CDR2 is YNNKEL (reference sequence). The CDR3 DNA follows: TGTGCCAGCAGCCAAGATCCCGGCGGATGGCTGGGGCCAGGCTACGAGCAGTACTTC. It specifies CASSQDPGGWLGPGYEQYF.

This chain links TRBV19 with TRBJ1-4; D is unresolved. The germline V and J ends were trimmed by 5 bases and 6 bases, with 7 bases remaining between them. Germline CDR1 is LNHDA and CDR2 is SQIVND (reference sequence). The CDR3 extends over 12 amino acids. The CDR3, as DNA: TGTGCCAGTAGTGACGGTTATGAAAAACTGTTTTTT. The encoded protein is CASSDGYEKLFF.

The chain links TRBV7-6 to TRBJ2-3, with D possibly being TRBD2 (6 bases). Germline V lookup: CDR1 SGHVS, CDR2 FNYEAQ. Trimming removed 2 bases at V and 1 base at J, with 10 bases between. The CDR3 sequence is 15 residues long. The CDR3 DNA reads as TGTGCCAGCAGCTTAAGGCGGGGTGGCACAGATACGCAGTATTTT. Its protein product is CASSLRRGGTDTQYF.

This chain connects TRBV14 to TRBJ1-1; D perhaps matches TRBD1 (6 bases). V lost 7 bases and J lost 0, with 12 bases in between. In germline, CDR1 is SGHDN, CDR2 FVKESK. This CDR3 is built from 14 residues. The CDR3 bases are TGTGCCAGCAACCCCACAGGGATGAACACTGAAGCTTTCTTT. Protein: CASNPTGMNTEAFF.

The rearrangement uses TRBV9 and TRBJ1-6, with TRBD1 matching over 8 bases. CDR3 length: 16 residues. J lost 4 bases, V lost 3 bases, and 6 bases had no gene match. Germline V gene sequence: CDR1 SGDLS, CDR2 YYNGEE. CDR3: CASSAVGTGYNSPLHF. The DNA of the CDR3 is TGTGCCAGCAGCGCCGTTGGGACAGGTTATAATTCACCCCTCCACTTT.

The CDR3 is CASSITGVNTEAFF. The DNA of the CDR3 is TGTGCCAGCAGCATAACCGGGGTAAACACTGAAGCTTTCTTT. The chain joins TRBV6-6 to TRBJ1-1; D gene unclear. V was cut by 6 bases and J by 2 bases, with 13 bases left in between. In germline, CDR1 is MNHNY, CDR2 SVGAGI (reference sequence). The length of the CDR3 is 14 residues.

This sequence joins TRBV18 and TRBJ2-7, with 7 bases identical to TRBD1. The germline V gene has CDR1 KGHSH and CDR2 LQKENI. This CDR3 contains 16 residues. Unmatched junction bases numbered 10, after V lost 3 bases and J lost 2 bases. The CDR3 DNA reads as TGTGCCAGCTCACCTGGATCGTCGACAGGGACCTACGAGCAGTACTTC. This codes for CASSPGSSTGTYEQYF.

The chain joins TRBV16 to TRBJ1-6, with a tentative D call TRBD1 (6 bases). V was cut by 7 bases and J by 4 bases, with 8 bases left in between. Germline V gene sequence: CDR1 KGHSY, CDR2 FQNENV. This CDR3 is 13 amino acids long. CDR3: CASKQGYNSPLHF. The CDR3 nucleotides are TGTGCCAGCAAACAGGGATATAATTCACCCCTCCACTTT.

The rearrangement joins TRBV5-1 to TRBJ2-5; possible D gene TRBD2, 6 bases. CDR1 is SGHRS and CDR2 is YFSETQ in the germline V gene. V dropped 4 bases and J dropped 3 bases, with 16 bases sitting between them. This CDR3 is 15 amino acids long. CDR3 sequence: CASSPTTRYEETQYF. The CDR3 region has the DNA TGCGCCAGCAGCCCTACGACTAGGTACGAAGAGACCCAGTACTTC. Filled out from reference TRBV5-1 and TRBJ2-5, the complete variable domain reads KAGVTQTPRYLIKTRGQQVTLSCSPISGHRSVSWYQQTPGQGLQFLFEYFSETQRNKGNFPGRFSGRQFSNSRSEMNVSTLELGDSALYLCASSPTTRYEETQYFGPGTRLLVL.

CDR3 nucleotides: TGTGCCAGTAAGGAGGGCCCCGGGGAGCTGTTTTTT. It codes for CASKEGPGELFF. V and J are TRBV19 and TRBJ2-2; D perhaps matches TRBD2 (6 bases). CDR1 and CDR2 (germline): LNHDA, SQIVND (reference sequence). The CDR3 length is 12 residues. The V end lost 7 bases, the J end lost 6 bases, and 9 bases lay between the germline ends.

Comments on this clone: A read error may explain this, as a much larger clone is one base away. Other DNA sequences in this specimen translate into the identical CDR3. J is TRBJ1-6 and V is TRBV21-1. TRBV21-1 is a documented pseudogene. The CDR3 covers 15 residues. CDR3 coding DNA: TGTGCCAGCCGCCCCCCCGGCCCGGGGGGCTCACCCCTCCACTTT. This encodes CASRPPGPGGSPLHF.

The chain carries TRBV9 and TRBJ2-2; D not certain. Trimming left V 0 bases short and J 4 bases short, with 10 bases between. CDR3 length: 15 amino acids. Germline V gene lookup returns CDR1 SGDLS and CDR2 YYNGEE. The CDR3 DNA follows: TGTGCCAGCAGCGTAGATAGCCTCGGCACCGGGGAGCTGTTTTTT. Protein: CASSVDSLGTGELFF.

The chain is built from TRBV7-6 and TRBJ2-7, with D unresolved. Germline CDR1 is SGHVS and CDR2 is FNYEAQ. This CDR3 has 16 residues. The V end was cut by 3 bases, the J end by 0 bases, with 15 bases between. The CDR3 here is CASSFGGSGFSYEQYF. The CDR3 coding sequence is TGTGCCAGCAGCTTTGGTGGTTCCGGATTCTCCTACGAGCAGTACTTC.

This sequence joins TRBV11-2 and TRBJ1-3; 9 bases are a match to TRBD1. CDR1 and CDR2 (germline): SGHAT, FQNNGV. The CDR3 consists of 19 residues. V trimming: 5 bases; J trimming: 0 bases; junction bases outside the gene matches: 14. The DNA of the CDR3 is TGTGCCAGCAGCCACCCCTGGTGGGACAGGGACAACTCTGGAAACACCATATATTTT. It codes for CASSHPWWDRDNSGNTIYF.

J is TRBJ2-1 and V is TRBV5-4, with TRBD2 as a possible D gene (6 bases). From germline, CDR1 is SGHNT and CDR2 YYREEE (reference sequence). V dropped 4 bases and J dropped 2 bases, with 16 bases sitting between them. CDR3 length: 16 residues. CDR3 loop: CASSPIGGVAYNEQFF. In DNA form, the CDR3 reads TGTGCCAGCAGCCCCATCGGGGGAGTTGCCTACAATGAGCAGTTCTTC.

This clone has a single count. The rearrangement joins TRBV6-2 or TRBV6-3 to TRBJ1-1, with TRBD1 identical over 7 bases. The germline CDR1 and CDR2 sequences are MNHEY and SVGEGT. V lost 5 bases, J lost 1 base, and 7 bases stayed unmatched. The CDR3 length is 15 residues. CDR3 region: CASSRQGGQNTEAFF. CDR3 nucleotides: TGTGCCAGCAGTCGGCAGGGGGGACAGAACACTGAAGCTTTCTTT.

The table lists this clone with a count of one. The J gene is TRBJ1-2, the V gene TRBV5-6; TRBD1 aligns across 10 bases. Germline trimming cut 6 bases from V and 7 bases from J; bases unmatched to any gene: 6. This CDR3 is built from 13 residues. Germline values: CDR1 SGHDT, CDR2 YYEEEE. In DNA, the CDR3 is TGTGCCAGCAACAGGGACAGGGGACGTGGCTACACCTTC. This sequence encodes CASNRDRGRGYTF. Filled out from reference TRBV5-6 and TRBJ1-2, the complete variable domain reads DAGVTQSPTHLIKTRGQQVTLRCSPKSGHDTVSWYQQALGQGPQFIFQYYEEEERQRGNFPDRFSGHQFPNYSSELNVNALLLGDSALYLCASNRDRGRGYTFGSGTRLTVV.

The chain combines TRBV29-1 with TRBJ1-2; D may be TRBD1 (5 bases). Germline V gene data show CDR1 as SQVTM and CDR2 as ANQGSEA. The V and J ends lost 2 bases and 8 bases respectively, with 12 bases between them. The CDR3 has 12 residues. CDR3: CSVEWGGKGYTF. CDR3 sequence (DNA): TGCAGCGTTGAATGGGGCGGGAAGGGCTACACCTTC.

This clone was observed a handful of times. CDR3: CASSPGLTSGELFF. The CDR3 region has the DNA TGTGCCAGCAGCCCTGGACTAACCTCCGGGGAGCTGTTTTTT. The V and J genes are TRBV11-1 and TRBJ2-2, with D perhaps matching TRBD2 (6 bases). V lost 5 bases, J lost 6 bases, and 13 bases lay in between. Per the germline V gene, CDR1 is SGHAT and CDR2 is FQDESV (reference sequence). This CDR3 has 14 amino acids.

The rearrangement links TRBV4-3 to TRBJ2-1, with no clear D. The CDR3 extends over 14 amino acids. Trimming left V 0 bases short and J 9 bases short, with 12 bases between. Per germline, CDR1 LGHNA and CDR2 YSLEER. The CDR3 spells CASSQDPRSGEQFF. The CDR3 DNA follows: TGCGCCAGCAGCCAAGATCCTCGGTCAGGTGAGCAGTTCTTC.

The chain has TRBV7-8 and TRBJ1-2; 9 bases align to TRBD1. Germline CDR1 and CDR2: SGHVS and FQNEAQ. V lost 5 bases to trimming and J lost 2 bases; unmatched junction nucleotides: 3. The CDR3 is 14 amino acids. The CDR3 sequence: CASSTGQGNYGYTF. In DNA, the CDR3 is TGTGCCAGCAGCACCGGACAGGGGAACTATGGCTACACCTTC.

This chain links TRBV20-1 with TRBJ1-6; 10 bases are a match to TRBD1. The V gene's germline CDR1 is DFQATT and CDR2 SNEGSKA (reference sequence). The CDR3 sequence is 15 residues long. V dropped 3 bases and J dropped 9; count of bases not matched to a gene: 8. CDR3 region: CSASAGQGVGSPLHF. CDR3 DNA: TGCAGTGCTAGTGCCGGACAGGGGGTTGGTTCACCCCTCCACTTT.

This chain joins TRBV5-6 and TRBJ1-2; TRBD1 aligns across 7 bases. Losses at the gene ends were 4 bases for V and 7 bases for J; bases not matched to a gene: 7. Germline V CDR1 and CDR2: SGHDT, YYEEEE. This CDR3 is 13 amino acids long. CDR3 residues: CASSPGGGSGYTF. The CDR3 DNA follows: TGTGCCAGCAGCCCGGGAGGGGGCTCTGGCTACACCTTC.

The V gene is TRBV27, the J gene TRBJ1-2; 11 nucleotides line up with TRBD1. The germline CDR1 and CDR2 sequences are MNHEY and SMNVEV (reference sequence). The CDR3 has 17 residues. V shed 5 bases and J 5 bases; nucleotides not matched to a gene: 13. CDR3 loop: CASSPWTGGTLGYGYTF. CDR3 in DNA: TGTGCCAGCAGTCCCTGGACAGGGGGCACCCTGGGGTATGGCTACACCTTC.

V usage is TRBV29-1 and J usage is TRBJ2-7, with D unclear. V dropped 4 bases and J dropped 7 bases, with 11 bases sitting between them. Germline CDR1 reads SQVTM; CDR2 reads ANQGSEA. This CDR3 has 11 amino acids. CDR3 sequence (DNA): TGCAGCGTTGTTAGTCCTCGGGAGCAGTACTTC. This gives the protein CSVVSPREQYF.

The chain recombines TRBV2 with TRBJ1-6; 8 bases match TRBD1. V trimming: 11 bases; J trimming: 6 bases; junction bases outside the gene matches: 6. CDR1 and CDR2 (germline): SNHLY, FYNNEI. This CDR3 is 13 amino acids long. CDR3 bases: TGTGCCCGACGGCAGGGGGCTAATTCACCCCTCCACTTT. Encoded protein: CARRQGANSPLHF.